The text below deals with one T cell receptor beta chain. Its antigen is not known. Time point denoted: week 47, end of study. Every vaccination contained 300 ug of the mutant IDH1 20-mer peptide and was paired with topical imiquimod. Produced via immunoSEQ multiplex PCR; TCRdb's table is partial and in-frame only. The data hold about 50,000 clones, with about four fifths observed a single time. This CDR3 spans 14 amino acids. Germline values: CDR1 MNHEY, CDR2 SVGAGI. V shed 8 bases, J shed 3 bases, and the junction held 5 bases outside the gene matches. The data derive from a study of a mutant IDH1 vaccine in newly diagnosed glioma.

This rearrangement joins TRBV6-5 to TRBJ2-1; 9 bases fit TRBD1. Sequences were derived from PBMCs, sampled from a glioma patient whose treatment included an IDH1 peptide vaccine. This TCR was sampled from a woman younger than 45 with glioma. Some clones in this sample may be carry-over from other donors' samples. CDR3 sequence reads: CASEGQGVYNEQFF. In DNA, the CDR3 is TGTGCCAGCGAGGGACAGGGAGTCTACAATGAGCAGTTCTTC.